The 27 T cell receptor beta chains below were found in one sample sequenced in a study of CD8+ T cells in alopecia areata. TCR sequencing used cDNA made by reverse transcription of extracted RNA. Profiling relied on immunoSEQ multiplex PCR, and the TCRdb table lists in-frame clones only, not all of them. The sample consists of 100,000 to 150,000 clones, 49% of them appearing once. The material sequenced was CD8+ T cells sorted from blood, taken at week 0. These TCRs come from a human donor with alopecia areata.

The chain is built from TRBV5-6 and TRBJ2-7; D not certain. Germline CDR1 and CDR2: SGHDT and YYEEEE. The CDR3 is made up of 14 amino acids. V lost 0 bases to trimming and J lost 2 bases, with 9 bases between them. CDR3 in amino acids: CASSLEADTYEQYF. The CDR3 nucleotides read TGTGCCAGCAGCTTGGAAGCAGACACCTACGAGCAGTACTTC.

J is TRBJ2-1 and V is TRBV11-2; TRBD1 is a possible D gene (6 bases). Germline CDR1 reads SGHAT; CDR2 reads FQNNGV. Trimming took 5 bases from V and 8 from J, leaving 10 bases between them. CDR3 length equals 12 residues. For the CDR3, the DNA is TGTGCCAGCAGCCAGGGGACCGATGAGCAGTTCTTC. Translated: CASSQGTDEQFF.

This clone was observed a handful of times. The chain couples TRBV5-1 to TRBJ1-2, with 7 nucleotides matching TRBD1. This CDR3 has 16 residues. The V gene end was trimmed by 5 bases and the J gene end by 0 bases; junction bases not matched to a gene: 10. Germline assignment: CDR1 SGHRS and CDR2 YFSETQ. CDR3 sequence reads: CASSFGQVLANYGYTF. The CDR3 region has the DNA TGCGCCAGCAGTTTCGGACAGGTCTTAGCTAACTATGGCTACACCTTC.

Points on this clone: A junction end diverges from the germline sequence, so it may reflect a read error. This chain connects TRBV29-1 to TRBJ2-3; D is undetermined. This CDR3 contains 12 residues. Germline CDR1 reads SQVTM; CDR2 reads ANQGSEA. CDR3 nucleotide sequence: TGCAGCGCTGAAGGCAGACATCCGGCGCAGTATTTT. Translation gives CSAEGRHPAQYF.

This chain uses TRBV7-9 with TRBJ1-5; no reliable D call. CDR1 and CDR2 (germline): SEHNR, FQNEAQ (reference sequence). V was trimmed by 3 bases and J by 4 bases, leaving 10 bases between them. This CDR3 is built from 14 residues. The CDR3 here is CASSFGRGNQPQHF. The DNA for the CDR3 is TGTGCCAGCAGCTTCGGCAGAGGGAATCAGCCCCAGCATTTT.

The chain has TRBV30 and TRBJ1-2; D gene ambiguous. Germline V CDR1 and CDR2: GTSNPN, SVGIG (reference sequence). This CDR3 spans 13 amino acids. V lost 5 bases and J 4 bases, leaving 14 bases between the germline ends. DNA for the CDR3: TGTGCCTGGGGAGGGCCCGGACTCTATGGCTACACCTTC. Translating gives CAWGGPGLYGYTF.

This clone was counted a few times. V and J are TRBV5-6 and TRBJ2-6, with a possible D match to TRBD1 (6 bases). With 10 bases removed from V and 0 bases from J, the gap between germline ends came to 20 bases. The CDR3 extends over 17 amino acids. Germline lookup yields CDR1 SGHDT and CDR2 YYEEEE. CDR3 nucleotide sequence: TGTGCCTCTTCCCAGGGGCAAACGGGCTCTGGGGCCAACGTCCTGACTTTC. It translates to CASSQGQTGSGANVLTF.

In DNA, the CDR3 is TGTGCCAGCAGTCCAGGGCTATGGAATTCACCCCTCCACTTT. This codes for CASSPGLWNSPLHF. The chain has TRBV27 and TRBJ1-6, with D perhaps TRBD1 (5 bases). There are 14 residues in the CDR3. V lost 5 bases and J lost 7, with 12 bases in between. The germline V gene encodes CDR1 MNHEY and CDR2 SMNVEV (reference sequence).

This sequence joins TRBV19 and TRBJ1-5; 8 bases map to TRBD1. After removal of 5 bases from V and 2 bases from J, the junction contained 5 bases not matched to a gene. Germline assignment: CDR1 LNHDA and CDR2 SQIVND (reference sequence). CDR3 length: 15 residues. The CDR3 bases are TGTGCCAGTAGTTCGGACAGGGAGGGCAATCAGCCCCAGCATTTT. Its protein product is CASSSDREGNQPQHF.

This clone was counted a few times. The genes are TRBV30 and TRBJ2-6; D is tentatively TRBD1 or TRBD2 (5 bases each). The CDR3 covers 14 residues. In germline, CDR1 is GTSNPN, CDR2 SVGIG (reference sequence). V was clipped by 1 base and J by 3 bases, with 7 bases between them. The chain's CDR3 is CAWSEGSGANVLTF. Here the CDR3 DNA reads TGTGCCTGGAGTGAGGGGAGTGGGGCCAACGTCCTGACTTTC.

This clone was counted between two and nine times. The chain carries TRBV6-5 and TRBJ2-1; 10 nucleotides line up with TRBD2. The germline V gene encodes CDR1 MNHEY and CDR2 SVGAGI. V was clipped by 7 bases and J by 5 bases; unmatched bases: 5. The CDR3 covers 14 residues. DNA of the CDR3: TGTGCCAGCACCCCACTAGCGGGGCACAATGAGCAGTTCTTC. This encodes CASTPLAGHNEQFF.

The chain joins TRBV15 to TRBJ1-2; 11 bases match TRBD1. The V gene's germline CDR1 is LNHNV and CDR2 YYDKDF (reference sequence). V was clipped by 3 bases and J by 3 bases; unmatched bases: 3. This CDR3 contains 15 residues. The CDR3 loop is CATSSPGQGDYGYTF. CDR3 nucleotides: TGTGCCACCAGCAGTCCGGGACAGGGGGACTATGGCTACACCTTC.

This clone was picked up one time. The rearrangement uses TRBV4-2 and TRBJ1-2; TRBD1 might be the D (6 bases). CDR3 size: 16 residues. Germline V lookup: CDR1 LGHNA, CDR2 YNFKEQ. With 0 bases removed from V and 6 bases from J, the gap between germline ends came to 17 bases. The CDR3 sequence is CASSQDFGGGVDGYTF. The CDR3 DNA sequence: TGTGCCAGCAGCCAAGATTTCGGGGGGGGCGTAGATGGCTACACCTTC.

The chain joins TRBV6-1 to TRBJ1-5, with D possibly TRBD1 on 5 matching bases. Germline V gives CDR1 MNHNS, CDR2 SASEGT. V was shortened by 1 base and J by 6 bases, with 13 bases between the two germline ends. The CDR3 consists of 15 residues. CDR3 loop: CASSEGGRGSQPQHF. For the CDR3, the DNA is TGTGCCAGCAGTGAAGGTGGGAGGGGTAGTCAGCCCCAGCATTTT.

This clone was found a few times. The genes are TRBV29-1 and TRBJ1-1; D call uncertain. From germline, CDR1 is SQVTM and CDR2 ANQGSEA. The V and J ends lost 4 bases and 1 base respectively, with 7 bases between them. This CDR3 has 12 residues. CDR3 region: CSVGLKNTEAFF. Here the CDR3 DNA reads TGCAGCGTTGGCCTAAAGAACACTGAAGCTTTCTTT.

The chain couples TRBV5-4 to TRBJ1-2, with a weak D call TRBD1 (5 bases). Germline assignment: CDR1 SGHNT and CDR2 YYREEE (reference sequence). CDR3 length: 14 residues. V was shortened by 0 bases and J by 2 bases, with 8 bases between the two germline ends. CDR3 amino acids: CASSLEDINYGYTF. As DNA, the CDR3 is TGTGCCAGCAGCTTGGAGGACATAAACTATGGCTACACCTTC.

The chain carries TRBV29-1 and TRBJ2-7; no clear D gene. V gave up 0 bases and J gave up 3 bases, with 3 bases separating them. There are 11 residues in the CDR3. Germline loops: CDR1 SQVTM, CDR2 ANQGSEA. CDR3 sequence: CSVEEGYEQYF. CDR3 nucleotides: TGCAGCGTTGAAGAGGGCTACGAGCAGTACTTC.

This chain joins TRBV29-1 and TRBJ2-1; the match to TRBD1 covers 7 bases. CDR3 size: 15 residues. Germline lookup yields CDR1 SQVTM and CDR2 ANQGSEA. J was trimmed by 10 bases and V by 8 bases; bases with no gene match: 20. CDR3 bases: TGCAGCCTCCTACCAGTGAGCGAGGGGGCGGGCGAGCAGTTCTTC. Residues: CSLLPVSEGAGEQFF.

The DNA of the CDR3 is TGTGCCTGGAGTCCTACAGGCAACTATGGCTACACCTTC. Translating it yields CAWSPTGNYGYTF. The chain has TRBV30 and TRBJ1-2; maybe TRBD1 (5 bases). CDR3 size: 13 residues. V lost 2 bases and J lost 2, with 9 bases in between. Germline CDR1 GTSNPN, CDR2 SVGIG (reference sequence). Together with reference TRBV30 and TRBJ1-2, the CDR3 gives the full variable domain: SQTIHQWPATLVQPVGSPLSLECTVEGTSNPNLYWYRQAAGRGLQLLFYSVGIGQISSEVPQNLSASRPQDRQFILSSKKLLLSDSGFYLCAWSPTGNYGYTFGSGTRLTVV.

The chain employs TRBV5-6 and TRBJ2-1; TRBD1 might be the D (5 bases). The V end was cut by 0 bases, the J end by 2 bases, with 9 bases between. Looked up from germline, CDR1 is SGHDT and CDR2 is YYEEEE. This CDR3 region has 15 residues. The CDR3 protein is CASSLAGMTYNEQFF. CDR3 nucleotides: TGTGCCAGCAGCTTGGCAGGGATGACCTACAATGAGCAGTTCTTC.

The V call is TRBV5-6, the J call TRBJ1-5; 11 bases map to TRBD1. This CDR3 has 16 amino acids. Germline-derived CDR1 and CDR2 are SGHDT and YYEEEE. The V and J ends lost 2 bases and 2 bases, in that order; junction bases with no gene match: 3. CDR3 region: CASSLGQGARNQPQHF. The DNA for the CDR3 is TGTGCCAGCAGCTTAGGACAGGGGGCGCGCAATCAGCCCCAGCATTTT.

The chain recombines TRBV2 with TRBJ2-1, with D hard to call. Germline CDR1 and CDR2: SNHLY and FYNNEI. There are 12 residues in the CDR3. Between the trimmed V and J ends, which lost 4 bases and 12 bases, there was a span of 13 bases. The CDR3 DNA reads TGTGCCAGCAGTGCCCTAGTGGGTGGGCAGTTCTTC. It codes for CASSALVGGQFF. The full variable domain, with the rest looked up from reference TRBV2 and TRBJ2-1, is EPEVTQTPSHQVTQMGQEVILRCVPISNHLYFYWYRQILGQKVEFLVSFYNNEISEKSEIFDDQFSVERPDGSNFTLKIRSTKLEDSAMYFCASSALVGGQFFGPGTRLTVL.

CDR3 bases: TGTGCCTGGACGGAAAGGGGCTGGGCCACTGAAGCTTTCTTT. Translating gives CAWTERGWATEAFF. This chain connects TRBV30 to TRBJ1-1; possible D gene TRBD1, 5 bases. Trimming stripped 4 bases from V and 4 bases from J, with 16 bases between. This CDR3 comprises 14 residues. Germline-derived CDR1 and CDR2 are GTSNPN and SVGIG (reference sequence).

This clone appeared a single time. This chain links TRBV29-1 with TRBJ1-2; D gene unclear. Trimming took off 5 bases at V and 1 base at J, with 17 bases between the two ends. The CDR3 covers 15 residues. CDR1 and CDR2 (germline): SQVTM, ANQGSEA. The chain's CDR3 is CSVLETSLHNYGYTF. The CDR3 DNA reads as TGCAGCGTTTTGGAGACTTCCCTCCATAACTATGGCTACACCTTC.

The V gene is TRBV5-1, the J gene TRBJ2-5; D is perhaps TRBD1 or TRBD2 (6 bases each). In germline, CDR1 is SGHRS, CDR2 YFSETQ. This CDR3 contains 16 residues. V lost 2 bases to trimming and J lost 6 bases, with 20 bases between them. CDR3 sequence: CASSFGGAGFEKTQYF. For the CDR3, the DNA is TGCGCCAGCAGCTTCGGGGGCGCAGGGTTTGAGAAGACCCAGTACTTC.

This sequence joins TRBV13 and TRBJ1-1, with D hard to call. The CDR3 length is 15 residues. Trimming pared 4 bases from V and 3 bases from J, leaving 15 bases between. CDR1 is PRHDT and CDR2 is FYEKMQ in the germline V gene (reference sequence). CDR3 bases: TGTGCCAGCAGCTCCCGACCTTACAGCTACACTGAAGCTTTCTTT. Encoded protein: CASSSRPYSYTEAFF.

A note on this clone: This specimen includes other DNA sequences encoding the same CDR3. The chain carries TRBV5-1 and TRBJ2-3; D not resolved. This CDR3 has 14 residues. Germline CDR1 reads SGHRS; CDR2 reads YFSETQ. With 0 bases removed from V and 0 bases from J, the gap between germline ends came to 5 bases. The CDR3 spells CASSLDGSTDTQYF. The CDR3 DNA reads as TGCGCCAGCAGCTTGGATGGCAGCACAGATACGCAGTATTTT.